These 32 T cell receptor beta chains were all obtained from the same sample, sequenced in a study of response to subunit inactivated influenza vaccine. TCRdb re-called the RT-PCR reads with MiXCR, one entry per CDR3 protein. The data hold some 500,000 distinct CDR3 sequences, with approximately 24% observed a single time. The specimen comprised CD4+ T cells sorted from PBMCs, sampled roughly 5 days after vaccination. The receptors originated from a man between 45 and 60 years old who received an inactivated influenza vaccine.

The chain carries TRBV12-3 or TRBV12-4 and TRBJ2-3; 7 positions match TRBD2. The CDR3 loop spans 17 amino acids. Trimming took 4 bases from V and 1 from J; bases not matched to a gene: 11. The CDR3 protein is CASSSPFGGFRTDTQYF. In DNA form, the CDR3 reads TGTGCCAGCAGTTCACCCTTCGGGGGGTTTCGCACAGATACGCAGTATTTT.

The chain carries TRBV30 and TRBJ2-1, with 10 nucleotides matching TRBD2. Germline assignment: CDR1 GTSNPN and CDR2 SVGIG (reference sequence). This CDR3 contains 16 residues. V was pared by 2 bases and J by 2 bases, with 6 bases of the junction left unmatched. The CDR3 reads CAWSLAGLAAYNEQFF. The CDR3 DNA sequence: TGTGCCTGGAGTCTTGCAGGACTAGCGGCCTACAATGAGCAGTTCTTC.

In this sample, this clonotype turned up a few times. CDR3 DNA sequence: TGCGCCAGCAGCTTGGACAGCTTGGGGTCCGGGGAGCTGTTTTTT. Translated: CASSLDSLGSGELFF. The J gene is TRBJ2-2, the V gene TRBV5-1; D uncertain. This CDR3 region has 15 residues. Germline CDR1 reads SGHRS; CDR2 reads YFSETQ. V shed 0 bases and J shed 6 bases, with 12 bases lying between them.

The chain combines TRBV7-2 with TRBJ2-7; 7 bases are a match to TRBD2. The germline V gene encodes CDR1 SGHTA and CDR2 FQGNSA. This CDR3 has 15 residues. Trimming at V came to 5 bases and at J to 2 bases, leaving 9 bases not matched to a gene. The CDR3 loop is CASSGRTRLPYEQYF. The CDR3 nucleotides are TGTGCCAGCAGCGGCCGGACTAGGCTGCCCTACGAGCAGTACTTC. Together with reference TRBV7-2 and TRBJ2-7, the CDR3 gives the full variable domain: GAGVSQSPSNKVTEKGKDVELRCDPISGHTALYWYRQSLGQGLEFLIYFQGNSAPDKSGLPSDRFSAERTGGSVSTLTIQRTQQEDSAVYLCASSGRTRLPYEQYFGPGTRLTVT.

Note on this clonotype: One end of the junction does not line up with germline, which may come from a read error. DNA for the CDR3: TGTGCCAGCAGCTTAGCAGGAGGTACAGGGTTGAACTTC. This gives the protein CASSLAGGTGLNF. The chain recombines TRBV7-2 with TRBJ2-4; D is perhaps TRBD1 (6 bases). This CDR3 has 13 residues. Germline CDR1 SGHTA, CDR2 FQGNSA.

This clonotype showed up just a few times. The rearrangement joins TRBV12-3 or TRBV12-4 to TRBJ1-1, with D tentatively TRBD1 (5 bases). The CDR3 has 14 residues. Trimming took 2 bases from V and 4 from J, leaving 11 bases between them. The CDR3 DNA follows: TGTGCCAGCAGTTTACAGGGTTGGGGCACTGAAGCTTTCTTT. Its protein is CASSLQGWGTEAFF.

The rearrangement links TRBV7-9 to TRBJ2-6, with D unclear. V was pared by 1 base and J by 6 bases, with 4 bases between. The CDR3 consists of 13 residues. In germline, CDR1 is SEHNR, CDR2 FQNEAQ (reference sequence). CDR3 sequence: CASSLGLANVLTF. The CDR3, as DNA: TGTGCCAGCAGCTTAGGGTTGGCCAACGTCCTGACTTTC.

The gene calls are TRBV11-2 and TRBJ2-5; 7 positions agree with TRBD1. Germline CDR1 SGHAT, CDR2 FQNNGV. The CDR3 totals 14 residues. Losses at the gene ends were 5 bases for V and 2 bases for J; bases not matched to a gene: 5. The CDR3, as DNA: TGTGCCAGCAGCAAGCCGGGACAGCAAGAGACCCAGTACTTC. It is translated as CASSKPGQQETQYF. Supplemented by reference TRBV11-2 and TRBJ2-5, the full variable domain reads EAGVAQSPRYKIIEKRQSVAFWCNPISGHATLYWYQQILGQGPKLLIQFQNNGVVDDSQLPKDRFSAERLKGVDSTLKIQPAKLEDSAVYLCASSKPGQQETQYFGPGTRLLVL.

The genes are TRBV12-3 or TRBV12-4 and TRBJ2-1; the D gene is possibly TRBD2 (7 bases). The CDR3 is made up of 16 amino acids. The V end lost 5 bases, the J end lost 6 bases, and 20 bases lay between the germline ends. The CDR3: CASSTPLRGPSNEQFF. CDR3 sequence (DNA): TGTGCCAGCAGTACCCCCCTGCGGGGGCCTAGCAATGAGCAGTTCTTC.

This clonotype was counted a few times. The chain has TRBV4-3 and TRBJ2-2; D gene uncertain. Germline CDR1 reads LGHNA; CDR2 reads YSLEER. The CDR3 is made up of 14 amino acids. Between the trimmed V and J ends, which lost 3 bases and 6 bases, there was a span of 11 bases. As DNA, the CDR3 is TGCGCCAGCAGCCAGGCCCTTGGGGCCGGGGAGCTGTTTTTT. It specifies CASSQALGAGELFF.

Only a few counts were recorded for this clonotype. One end of the junction does not line up with germline, which may come from a read error. CDR3 residues: CAINEGQGSPLHF. Written as DNA, the CDR3 is TGTGCCATCAATGAGGGTCAGGGCTCACCCCTCCACTTT. The chain recombines TRBV10-3 with TRBJ1-6; maybe TRBD1 (5 bases). Germline CDR1 reads ENHRY; CDR2 reads SYGVKD. The CDR3 totals 13 residues.

This sequence joins TRBV6-5 and TRBJ2-1, with 9 bases lining up with TRBD2. CDR1 is MNHEY and CDR2 is SVGAGI in the germline V gene. The CDR3 spans 17 residues. V was pared by 4 bases and J by 5 bases, with 12 bases of the junction left unmatched. CDR3 sequence: CASSSTPAGGFHNEQFF. Here the CDR3 DNA reads TGTGCCAGCAGTTCCACTCCGGCGGGGGGGTTCCACAATGAGCAGTTCTTC.

There are a few counts of this clonotype. The genes are TRBV3-1 and TRBJ2-5; D possibly corresponds to TRBD2 (6 bases). Germline loops: CDR1 LGHDT, CDR2 YNNKEL (reference sequence). V lost 1 base and J lost 5, with 11 bases in between. This CDR3 contains 14 residues. CDR3 bases: TGTGCCAGCAGCCAAGGGACTGGGGGGGAGACCCAGTACTTC. Translation gives CASSQGTGGETQYF.

V and J are TRBV20-1 and TRBJ1-5; D ambiguous. Looked up from germline, CDR1 is DFQATT and CDR2 is SNEGSKA (reference sequence). The CDR3 totals 13 residues. With 1 base removed from V and 7 bases from J, the gap between germline ends came to 11 bases. The CDR3 loop is CSARAQPGQPQHF. As DNA, the CDR3 is TGCAGTGCTAGAGCGCAGCCCGGACAGCCCCAGCATTTT.

This clonotype was detected a few times. The chain is built from TRBV28 and TRBJ2-3; TRBD2 matches 7 bases. CDR3 length: 14 amino acids. The germline V gene has CDR1 MDHEN and CDR2 SYDVKM. V lost 5 bases, J lost 5 bases, and 7 bases stayed unmatched. The CDR3 protein is CASSAGGSLDTQYF. For the CDR3, the DNA is TGTGCCAGCAGTGCGGGCGGGAGCCTAGATACGCAGTATTTT.

The chain recombines TRBV15 with TRBJ1-4; no reliable D call. Trimming cost V 0 bases and J 8 bases, with 13 bases left between them. Germline V gives CDR1 LNHNV, CDR2 YYDKDF (reference sequence). This CDR3 is built from 15 residues. As DNA, the CDR3 is TGTGCCACCAGCAGAGATATGAGGGTGGGCGAAAAACTGTTTTTT. As protein: CATSRDMRVGEKLFF. Full variable domain (missing parts from reference TRBV15 and TRBJ1-4): DAMVIQNPRYQVTQFGKPVTLSCSQTLNHNVMYWYQQKSSQAPKLLFHYYDKDFNNEADTPDNFQSRRPNTSFCFLDIRSPGLGDTAMYLCATSRDMRVGEKLFFGSGTQLSVL.

Only a few counts were recorded for this clonotype. V usage is TRBV7-2 and J usage is TRBJ1-4; D is undetermined. Germline V gives CDR1 SGHTA, CDR2 FQGNSA. Trimming shortened V by 3 bases and J by 5 bases, and 10 bases separated the two germline ends. The CDR3 has 14 amino acids. In DNA form, the CDR3 reads TGTGCCAGCAGCTTCGTGGGGAAAAATGAAAAACTGTTTTTT. Translated, it gives CASSFVGKNEKLFF.

This clonotype was picked up a small number of times. V usage is TRBV19 and J usage is TRBJ1-1; weak D call: TRBD1 (5 bases). Germline V gene sequence: CDR1 LNHDA, CDR2 SQIVND (reference sequence). V was pared by 10 bases and J by 0 bases, with 15 bases between. The CDR3 totals 14 residues. The CDR3 sequence is CATLGTEMNTEAFF. As DNA, the CDR3 is TGTGCCACTTTAGGGACTGAAATGAACACTGAAGCTTTCTTT.

CDR3 bases: TGCAGCGTTGGGACAGGGGGCGAACCCCAGCATTTT. Amino acid sequence: CSVGTGGEPQHF. The chain has TRBV29-1 and TRBJ1-5; TRBD1 matches at 11 bases. CDR1 is SQVTM, CDR2 ANQGSEA, per germline. After removal of 4 bases from V and 10 bases from J, the junction contained 3 bases not matched to a gene. The CDR3 length is 12 residues. The whole variable domain, filled in from reference TRBV29-1 and TRBJ1-5, reads SAVISQKPSRDICQRGTSLTIQCQVDSQVTMMFWYRQQPGQSLTLIATANQGSEATYESGFVIDKFPISRPNLTFSTLTVSNMSPEDSSIYLCSVGTGGEPQHFGDGTRLSIL.

The chain has TRBV12-3 or TRBV12-4 and TRBJ2-5, with 7 positions matching TRBD1. Trimming took 5 bases from V and 4 from J; bases not matched to a gene: 10. CDR3 size: 15 residues. Here the CDR3 reads CASSIGETGRETQYF. The CDR3 DNA follows: TGTGCCAGCAGTATCGGGGAGACAGGGCGAGAGACCCAGTACTTC.

The J gene is TRBJ1-1, the V gene TRBV12-3 or TRBV12-4; the D gene is possibly TRBD1 (6 bases). Trimming took 1 base from V and 3 from J, leaving 15 bases between them. The CDR3 is 16 residues long. CDR3 sequence: CASSLGQAYRHTEAFF. The DNA for the CDR3 is TGTGCCAGCAGTTTAGGACAGGCCTATAGGCACACTGAAGCTTTCTTT.

V gene TRBV12-3 or TRBV12-4 combines with J gene TRBJ2-2; D gene uncertain. The V end lost 3 bases, the J end lost 5 bases, and 13 bases lay between the germline ends. CDR3 size: 15 residues. CDR3: CASSFGTLGTGELFF. The CDR3 DNA reads TGTGCCAGCAGTTTCGGAACTCTGGGGACCGGGGAGCTGTTTTTT.

Written as DNA, the CDR3 is TGTGCCAGCTCACCACCGGGGGGACTACTCCAAGAGACCCAGTACTTC. Protein: CASSPPGGLLQETQYF. The genes are TRBV18 and TRBJ2-5; 7 bases match TRBD2. Germline V gene data show CDR1 as KGHSH and CDR2 as LQKENI. The CDR3 has 16 amino acids. Trimming took 0 bases from V and 1 from J; bases not matched to a gene: 5. Filled out from reference TRBV18 and TRBJ2-5, the complete variable domain reads NAGVMQNPRHLVRRRGQEARLRCSPMKGHSHVYWYRQLPEEGLKFMVYLQKENIIDESGMPKERFSAEFPKEGPSILRIQQVVRGDSAAYFCASSPPGGLLQETQYFGPGTRLLVL.

This clonotype came up many times. This chain links TRBV10-3 with TRBJ2-3; D gene ambiguous. The V gene's germline CDR1 is ENHRY and CDR2 SYGVKD. The CDR3 is made up of 13 amino acids. V was shortened by 2 bases and J by 0 bases, with 3 bases between the two germline ends. CDR3 DNA: TGTGCCATCAGTGAGCCAAGCACAGATACGCAGTATTTT. Protein product: CAISEPSTDTQYF.

The table lists this clonotype with a few counts. The chain employs TRBV5-1 and TRBJ1-5; 9 nucleotides align to TRBD1. V lost 4 bases and J lost 8; bases outside the gene matches: 10. The V gene's germline CDR1 is SGHRS and CDR2 YFSETQ. CDR3 length equals 15 residues. The DNA of the CDR3 is TGCGCCAGCAGCCCCAGGGGACAGGGAAATGAGCCCCAGCATTTT. Protein product: CASSPRGQGNEPQHF.

This chain joins TRBV12-3 or TRBV12-4 and TRBJ1-4; D is possibly TRBD1 (6 bases). V was shortened by 6 bases and J by 5 bases, with 16 bases between the two germline ends. CDR3 length equals 15 residues. The CDR3 coding sequence is TGTGCCAGCAGCAAAGACAGGTTGGGGAATGAAAAACTGTTTTTT. This codes for CASSKDRLGNEKLFF.

The V and J genes are TRBV27 and TRBJ2-2, with D maybe TRBD2 (5 bases). Trimming left V 6 bases short and J 6 bases short, with 20 bases between. Germline CDR1 MNHEY, CDR2 SMNVEV (reference sequence). The CDR3 totals 16 residues. CDR3 in amino acids: CASSKRSGSGPGELFF. CDR3 sequence (DNA): TGTGCCAGCAGCAAGCGGTCGGGTAGTGGGCCCGGGGAGCTGTTTTTT.

This clonotype was picked up a small number of times. J is TRBJ2-7 and V is TRBV11-2; TRBD1 is a possible D gene (5 bases). Deletions cut 1 base from V and 1 base from J, with 8 bases between. Germline values: CDR1 SGHAT, CDR2 FQNNGV. CDR3 length: 14 residues. Here the CDR3 DNA reads TGTGCCAGCAGCTTAGTTAGGGGTTCCTACGAGCAGTACTTC. Its protein product is CASSLVRGSYEQYF. The variable domain in full, completed from reference TRBV11-2 and TRBJ2-7, reads EAGVAQSPRYKIIEKRQSVAFWCNPISGHATLYWYQQILGQGPKLLIQFQNNGVVDDSQLPKDRFSAERLKGVDSTLKIQPAKLEDSAVYLCASSLVRGSYEQYFGPGTRLTVT.

V is TRBV6-2 or TRBV6-3 and J is TRBJ2-1; TRBD2 matches at 11 bases. The CDR3 runs to 15 residues. Unmatched junction bases numbered 4, after V lost 5 bases and J lost 4 bases. Germline assignment: CDR1 MNHEY and CDR2 SVGEGT. The CDR3 here is CASSKGLAVYNEQFF. CDR3 DNA sequence: TGTGCCAGCAGTAAGGGACTAGCGGTTTACAATGAGCAGTTCTTC.

V and J are TRBV4-1 and TRBJ2-7; 10 bases fit TRBD2. V lost 1 base, J lost 7 bases, and 10 bases stayed unmatched. CDR1 MGHRA and CDR2 YSYEKL come from the germline V gene. CDR3 length equals 16 residues. In DNA form, the CDR3 reads TGCGCCAGCAGCCAAGGGGTAGCGGGGGGAATAAGTGAGCAGTACTTC. Translation gives CASSQGVAGGISEQYF.

The chain combines TRBV7-8 with TRBJ1-1; TRBD1 matches 8 bases. J was trimmed by 7 bases and V by 5 bases; bases with no gene match: 6. Germline V gene data show CDR1 as SGHVS and CDR2 as FQNEAQ. This CDR3 spans 13 amino acids. CDR3 coding DNA: TGTGCCAGCAGCAGCCAGGGGGCGGGTGAAGCTTTCTTT. Translating it yields CASSSQGAGEAFF.

The table lists this clonotype with a few counts. The chain uses TRBV20-1 and TRBJ2-1; TRBD2 aligns across 11 bases. Germline lookup yields CDR1 DFQATT and CDR2 SNEGSKA (reference sequence). Unmatched junction bases numbered 5, after V lost 3 bases and J lost 1 base. The CDR3 covers 16 residues. The CDR3 loop reads CSARVAGGPSYNEQFF. The CDR3 DNA reads as TGCAGTGCTAGGGTAGCGGGAGGGCCTTCCTACAATGAGCAGTTCTTC.